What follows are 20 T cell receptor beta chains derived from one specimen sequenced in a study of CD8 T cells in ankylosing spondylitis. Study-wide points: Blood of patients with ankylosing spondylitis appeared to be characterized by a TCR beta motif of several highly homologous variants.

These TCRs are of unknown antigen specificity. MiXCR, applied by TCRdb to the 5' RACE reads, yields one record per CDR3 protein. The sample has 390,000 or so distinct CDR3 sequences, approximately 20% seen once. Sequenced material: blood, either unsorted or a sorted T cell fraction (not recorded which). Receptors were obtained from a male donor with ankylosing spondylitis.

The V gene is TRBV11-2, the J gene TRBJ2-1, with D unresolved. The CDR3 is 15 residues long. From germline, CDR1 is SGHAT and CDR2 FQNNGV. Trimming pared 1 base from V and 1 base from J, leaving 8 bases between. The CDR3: CASSLVIGSYNEQFF. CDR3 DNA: TGTGCCAGCAGCTTAGTAATCGGGTCCTACAATGAGCAGTTCTTC.

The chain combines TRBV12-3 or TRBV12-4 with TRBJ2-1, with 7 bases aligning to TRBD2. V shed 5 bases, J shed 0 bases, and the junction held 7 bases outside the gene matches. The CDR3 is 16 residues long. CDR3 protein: CASSNNRGSSYNEQFF. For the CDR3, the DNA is TGTGCCAGCAGTAACAATCGCGGGAGCTCCTACAATGAGCAGTTCTTC.

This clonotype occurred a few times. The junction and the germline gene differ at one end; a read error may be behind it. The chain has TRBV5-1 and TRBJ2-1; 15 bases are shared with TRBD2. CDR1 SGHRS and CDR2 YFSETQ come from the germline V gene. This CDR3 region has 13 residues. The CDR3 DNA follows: TGCGCCAGCTCCGGACTAGCGGGAGGGCCCCTGGTCTTC. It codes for CASSGLAGGPLVF.

The CDR3 loop reads CSARVRANQPQHF. The DNA of the CDR3 is TGCAGTGCTAGAGTTAGGGCTAATCAGCCCCAGCATTTT. This chain uses TRBV20-1 with TRBJ1-5; the D is unclear. The CDR3 totals 13 residues. Germline CDR1 reads DFQATT; CDR2 reads SNEGSKA (reference sequence). Trimming cost V 1 base and J 4 bases, with 8 bases left between them.

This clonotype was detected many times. Here the CDR3 DNA reads TGTGCCAGCACCCCGGGACTAGCGTCCTACGAGCAGTACTTC. It encodes CASTPGLASYEQYF. The chain employs TRBV2 and TRBJ2-7, with 10 bases matching TRBD2. J lost 1 base, V lost 7 bases, and 4 bases had no gene match. This CDR3 has 14 amino acids. Per the germline V gene, CDR1 is SNHLY and CDR2 is FYNNEI.

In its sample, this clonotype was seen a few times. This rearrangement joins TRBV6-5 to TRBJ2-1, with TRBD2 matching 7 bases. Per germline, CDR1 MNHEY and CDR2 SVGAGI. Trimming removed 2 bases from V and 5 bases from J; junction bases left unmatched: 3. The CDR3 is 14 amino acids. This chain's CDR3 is CASSYGRVDNEQFF. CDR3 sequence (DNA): TGTGCCAGCAGTTACGGGAGGGTAGACAATGAGCAGTTCTTC.

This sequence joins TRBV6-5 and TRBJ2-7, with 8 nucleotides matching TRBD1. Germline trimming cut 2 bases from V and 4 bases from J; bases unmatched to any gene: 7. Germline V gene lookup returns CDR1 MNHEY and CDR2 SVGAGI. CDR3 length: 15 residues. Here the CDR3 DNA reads TGTGCCAGCAGTTACGGACAGGGAAGGTTATACGAGCAGTACTTC. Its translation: CASSYGQGRLYEQYF.

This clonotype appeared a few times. The CDR3 here is CAWSVGWAGSNTDTQYF. DNA of the CDR3: TGTGCCTGGAGTGTAGGTTGGGCCGGGTCCAACACAGATACGCAGTATTTT. The V call is TRBV30, the J call TRBJ2-3; the D is unclear. Trimming shortened V by 0 bases and J by 2 bases, and 18 bases separated the two germline ends. The length of the CDR3 is 17 residues. Germline CDR1 GTSNPN, CDR2 SVGIG (reference sequence).

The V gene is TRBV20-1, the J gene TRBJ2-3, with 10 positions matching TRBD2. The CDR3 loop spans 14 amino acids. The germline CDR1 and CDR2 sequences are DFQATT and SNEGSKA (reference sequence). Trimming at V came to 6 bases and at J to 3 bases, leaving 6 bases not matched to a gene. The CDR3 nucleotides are TGCAGTGCCCCCCCTAGCGGGAGTACAGATACGCAGTATTTT. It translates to CSAPPSGSTDTQYF.

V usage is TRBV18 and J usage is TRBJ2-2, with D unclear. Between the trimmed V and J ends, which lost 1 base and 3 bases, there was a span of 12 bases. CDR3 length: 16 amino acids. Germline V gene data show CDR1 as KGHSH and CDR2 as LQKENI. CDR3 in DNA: TGTGCCAGCTCACCACGGCAGTCTCGAGACACCGGGGAGCTGTTTTTT. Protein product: CASSPRQSRDTGELFF.

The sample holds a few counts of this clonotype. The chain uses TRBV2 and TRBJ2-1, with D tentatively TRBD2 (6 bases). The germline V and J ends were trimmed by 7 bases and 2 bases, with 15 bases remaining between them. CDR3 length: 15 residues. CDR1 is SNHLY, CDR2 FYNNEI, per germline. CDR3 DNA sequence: TGTGCCAGCACCAGTGCGGGAAACCCCTACAATGAGCAGTTCTTC. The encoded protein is CASTSAGNPYNEQFF.

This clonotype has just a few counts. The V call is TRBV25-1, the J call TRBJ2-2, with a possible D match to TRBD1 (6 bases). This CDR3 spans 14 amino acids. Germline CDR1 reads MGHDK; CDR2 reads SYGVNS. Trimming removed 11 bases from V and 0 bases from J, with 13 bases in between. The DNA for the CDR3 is TGTGCCTCACGGGGACATCCGAACACCGGGGAGCTGTTTTTT. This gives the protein CASRGHPNTGELFF.

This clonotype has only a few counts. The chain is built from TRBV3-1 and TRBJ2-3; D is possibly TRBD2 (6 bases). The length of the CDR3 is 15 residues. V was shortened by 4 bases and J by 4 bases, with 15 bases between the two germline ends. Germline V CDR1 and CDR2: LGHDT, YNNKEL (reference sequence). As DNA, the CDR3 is TGTGCCAGCAGCCGTCCGGGGGTGGGGGCAGATACGCAGTATTTT. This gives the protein CASSRPGVGADTQYF.

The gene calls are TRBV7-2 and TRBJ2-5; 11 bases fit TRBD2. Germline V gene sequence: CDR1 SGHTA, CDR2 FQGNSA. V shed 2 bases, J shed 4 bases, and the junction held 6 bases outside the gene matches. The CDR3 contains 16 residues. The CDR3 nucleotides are TGTGCCAGCAGCTTAAAACTAGCGGGAGCGGTAGAGACCCAGTACTTC. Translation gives CASSLKLAGAVETQYF.

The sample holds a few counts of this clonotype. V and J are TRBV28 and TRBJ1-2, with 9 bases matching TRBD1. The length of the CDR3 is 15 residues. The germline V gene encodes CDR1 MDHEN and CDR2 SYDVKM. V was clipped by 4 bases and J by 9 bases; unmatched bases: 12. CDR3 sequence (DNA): TGTGCCAGCAGTTCGGACAGGGGAGGGTCTATAAGCTACACCTTC. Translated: CASSSDRGGSISYTF.

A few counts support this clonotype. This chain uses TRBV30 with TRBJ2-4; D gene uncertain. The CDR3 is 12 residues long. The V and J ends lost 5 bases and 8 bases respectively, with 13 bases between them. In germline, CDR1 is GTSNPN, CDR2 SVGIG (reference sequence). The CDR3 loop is CAWARSLDIQYF. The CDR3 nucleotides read TGTGCCTGGGCTAGATCTCTAGACATTCAGTACTTC.

The CDR3 reads CASSLVGGGEQFF. CDR3 bases: TGTGCCAGCAGCTTAGTAGGGGGCGGAGAGCAGTTCTTC. The chain is built from TRBV7-9 and TRBJ2-1; 7 nucleotides align to TRBD1. Germline loops: CDR1 SEHNR, CDR2 FQNEAQ (reference sequence). V trimming: 1 base; J trimming: 10 bases; junction bases outside the gene matches: 4. This CDR3 has 13 residues.

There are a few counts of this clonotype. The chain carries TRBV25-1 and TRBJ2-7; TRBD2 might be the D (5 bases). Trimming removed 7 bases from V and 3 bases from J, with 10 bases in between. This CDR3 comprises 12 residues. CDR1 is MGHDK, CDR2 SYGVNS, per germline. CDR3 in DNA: TGTGCCAGCATCAGCGGTTACTACGAGCAGTACTTC. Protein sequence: CASISGYYEQYF.

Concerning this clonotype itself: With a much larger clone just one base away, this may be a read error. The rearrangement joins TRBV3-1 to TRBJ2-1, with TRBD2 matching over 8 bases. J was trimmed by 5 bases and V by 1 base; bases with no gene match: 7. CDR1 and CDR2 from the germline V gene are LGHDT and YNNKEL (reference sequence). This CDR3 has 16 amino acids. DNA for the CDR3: TGTGCCAGCAGCCAAGGTCTGCGGGAGGTCCACAATGAGCAGTTCTTC. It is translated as CASSQGLREVHNEQFF.

This CDR3 reads CASTISRGASYEQYF. The CDR3 bases are TGTGCCAGCACTATATCCCGGGGAGCATCCTACGAGCAGTACTTC. J is TRBJ2-7 and V is TRBV2, with D tentatively TRBD2 (5 bases). CDR1 is SNHLY and CDR2 is FYNNEI in the germline V gene. There are 15 residues in the CDR3. V was trimmed by 7 bases and J by 1 base, leaving 17 bases between them.